The 32 T cell receptor beta chains reported below all come from one sample, sequenced in a study of cytomegalovirus exposure and HLA in healthy donors. The PCR ran on 60 Vbeta and 13 Jbeta primers. The method was immunoSEQ multiplex PCR; TCRdb's version includes in-frame clones alone and lacks a portion of them. The sample holds fewer than 110,000 clones, roughly 72% seen once. Sequencing used PBMCs. The receptors were sampled from a man aged 25-45 years in good health and CMV-seronegative.

This chain joins TRBV7-9 and TRBJ2-7, with TRBD1 as a possible D gene (6 bases). V lost 3 bases and J lost 2, with 11 bases in between. The CDR3 extends over 14 amino acids. Germline loops: CDR1 SEHNR, CDR2 FQNEAQ (reference sequence). CDR3 bases: TGTGCCAGCAGCTTCCCACGGGACACCTACGAGCAGTACTTC. It specifies CASSFPRDTYEQYF.

This sequence joins TRBV19 and TRBJ2-1, with a possible D match to TRBD2 (5 bases). Per the germline V gene, CDR1 is LNHDA and CDR2 is SQIVND (reference sequence). V lost 5 bases and J lost 7, with 12 bases in between. The CDR3 covers 13 residues. CDR3 amino acids: CASSSWTGNEQFF. Here the CDR3 DNA reads TGTGCCAGTAGTTCCTGGACTGGGAATGAGCAGTTCTTC.

The chain combines TRBV7-3 with TRBJ2-3; no reliable D call. The CDR3 spans 13 residues. CDR1 SGHTA and CDR2 FQGTGA come from the germline V gene. The germline V and J ends were trimmed by 2 bases and 1 base, with 4 bases remaining between them. CDR3 region: CASSLPGTDTQYF. For the CDR3, the DNA is TGTGCCAGCAGCTTACCTGGCACAGATACGCAGTATTTT.

This sequence joins TRBV2 and TRBJ2-3, with TRBD2 matching 13 bases. CDR1 SNHLY and CDR2 FYNNEI come from the germline V gene. The CDR3 spans 16 residues. Trimming cost V 6 bases and J 6 bases; bases outside gene matches: 9. The DNA for the CDR3 is TGTGCCAGCAGAAGACTAGCGGGGGGACCCCATGATACGCAGTATTTT. Translated, it gives CASRRLAGGPHDTQYF.

The chain joins TRBV27 to TRBJ2-1; tentatively, D is TRBD2 (5 bases). V dropped 5 bases and J dropped 4 bases, with 15 bases sitting between them. From germline, CDR1 is MNHEY and CDR2 SMNVEV (reference sequence). This CDR3 spans 15 amino acids. The CDR3 here is CASSPAVPLYNEQFF. In nucleotides, the CDR3 is TGTGCCAGCAGTCCAGCGGTTCCCTTGTACAATGAGCAGTTCTTC.

A few counts support this clone. The chain recombines TRBV7-3 with TRBJ1-1; D unclear. CDR3 length: 14 amino acids. The V gene's germline CDR1 is SGHTA and CDR2 FQGTGA. Trimming stripped 4 bases from V and 0 bases from J, with 9 bases between. Here the CDR3 DNA reads TGTGCCAGCAGCTCATCTGCTATGAACACTGAAGCTTTCTTT. This translates into CASSSSAMNTEAFF.

This chain connects TRBV19 to TRBJ1-1; D gene unclear. Germline CDR1 LNHDA, CDR2 SQIVND (reference sequence). V dropped 3 bases and J dropped 1 base, with 12 bases sitting between them. The CDR3 sequence is 15 residues long. CDR3 in amino acids: CASSIGGLGNTEAFF. In nucleotides, the CDR3 is TGTGCCAGTAGTATCGGAGGGTTAGGGAACACTGAAGCTTTCTTT.

The chain recombines TRBV7-8 with TRBJ2-7, with 7 nucleotides matching TRBD1. The ends lost 6 bases at V and 3 bases at J; junction bases unmatched: 2. Germline CDR1 SGHVS, CDR2 FQNEAQ. The length of the CDR3 is 12 residues. The CDR3 sequence is CASSRQGYEQYF. Here the CDR3 DNA reads TGTGCCAGCAGTCGACAGGGCTACGAGCAGTACTTC.

This clone was picked up a small number of times. An end of the junction does not agree with germline; a read error may underlie this. V is TRBV7-9 and J is TRBJ1-1; D not resolved. The germline V gene has CDR1 SEHNR and CDR2 FQNEAQ (reference sequence). The CDR3 consists of 15 residues. In DNA form, the CDR3 reads TGTTCCAGCAGCTTAGGGAGAAACCCTGGGACTGAAGCTTTCTTT. This codes for CSSSLGRNPGTEAFF.

This chain joins TRBV7-2 and TRBJ1-1; 9 nucleotides agree with TRBD1. The germline gives CDR1 SGHTA, CDR2 FQGNSA. V dropped 1 base and J dropped 3; count of bases not matched to a gene: 6. The CDR3 runs 16 residues. CDR3 bases: TGTGCCAGCAGCTTAGTTCCGGGGACAGGGTACACTGAAGCTTTCTTT. Amino acid sequence: CASSLVPGTGYTEAFF.

This clone turned up a few times. The genes are TRBV5-1 and TRBJ1-1; D not certain. The V end lost 4 bases, the J end lost 4 bases, and 17 bases lay between the germline ends. CDR1 SGHRS and CDR2 YFSETQ come from the germline V gene. The CDR3 is made up of 15 amino acids. In DNA, the CDR3 is TGCGCCAGCAGCCCCTCGGGGAATCTAGGCACTGAAGCTTTCTTT. It is translated as CASSPSGNLGTEAFF.

A remark on this clone: Distinct nucleotide sequences in the sample also encode this CDR3. V and J are TRBV15 and TRBJ2-5, with 7 bases fitting TRBD1. This CDR3 region has 14 residues. V lost 4 bases and J lost 1; bases outside the gene matches: 3. In germline, CDR1 is LNHNV, CDR2 YYDKDF (reference sequence). CDR3: CATSKDRVQETQYF. In DNA, the CDR3 is TGTGCCACCAGCAAAGACAGGGTCCAAGAGACCCAGTACTTC.

This clone was recorded only once. CDR3 DNA sequence: TGTGCCAGCAGCTTAGCTAGCGGGAGCAATGAGCAGTTCTTC. Protein product: CASSLASGSNEQFF. The gene calls are TRBV7-3 and TRBJ2-1; the match to TRBD2 covers 10 bases. With 2 bases clipped from V and 6 bases from J, the junction kept 1 base outside the gene matches. CDR1 is SGHTA, CDR2 FQGTGA, per germline. CDR3 length equals 14 residues.

In its sample, this clone was seen once. The V call is TRBV9, the J call TRBJ1-1, with 8 bases matching TRBD1. The germline CDR1 and CDR2 sequences are SGDLS and YYNGEE. The CDR3 contains 16 residues. After removal of 0 bases from V and 0 bases from J, the junction contained 4 bases not matched to a gene. The CDR3 DNA is TGTGCCAGCAGCGTAGGGGGGGACAGGATGAACACTGAAGCTTTCTTT. This gives the protein CASSVGGDRMNTEAFF.

The genes are TRBV30 and TRBJ1-3; D ambiguous. CDR1 is GTSNPN, CDR2 SVGIG, per germline (reference sequence). With 2 bases removed from V and 0 bases from J, the gap between germline ends came to 8 bases. CDR3 length: 14 residues. The CDR3 DNA follows: TGTGCCTGGAGTCGGGGAGGCTCTGGAAACACCATATATTTT. Amino acids: CAWSRGGSGNTIYF.

This sequence joins TRBV7-3 and TRBJ2-5; D unclear. Trimming shortened V by 1 base and J by 0 bases, and 24 bases separated the two germline ends. The germline V gene encodes CDR1 SGHTA and CDR2 FQGTGA. The CDR3 is 20 amino acids. Here the CDR3 DNA reads TGTGCCAGCAGCTTAATCGCCCCGTCCGCAGGCCCCCTATACCAAGAGACCCAGTACTTC. Translated, it gives CASSLIAPSAGPLYQETQYF.

This clone was seen more than once but under ten times. The chain joins TRBV7-9 to TRBJ2-5; perhaps TRBD2 as D (5 bases). Trimming took 2 bases from V and 4 from J, leaving 17 bases between them. Germline V gives CDR1 SEHNR, CDR2 FQNEAQ (reference sequence). CDR3 size: 16 residues. For the CDR3, the DNA is TGTGCCAGCAGCTTATCGGTGCTAGGACTCTCAGAGACCCAGTACTTC. Amino acids: CASSLSVLGLSETQYF.

This clone was counted only a few times. The chain employs TRBV5-6 and TRBJ2-3, with D unclear. Germline V lookup: CDR1 SGHDT, CDR2 YYEEEE. The CDR3 spans 12 residues. V gave up 0 bases and J gave up 4 bases, with 3 bases separating them. CDR3 nucleotides: TGTGCCAGCAGCTTGGCTTCAGATACGCAGTATTTT. Its protein product is CASSLASDTQYF.

This clone has a handful of counts. The CDR3 sequence: CASSDWAGTNEKLFF. The CDR3 bases are TGTGCCAGCAGTGATTGGGCAGGGACTAATGAAAAACTGTTTTTT. The V call is TRBV6-1, the J call TRBJ1-4; weak D call: TRBD1 (5 bases). The germline V gene encodes CDR1 MNHNS and CDR2 SASEGT. The CDR3 loop spans 15 amino acids. With 3 bases removed from V and 2 bases from J, the gap between germline ends came to 10 bases.

This chain joins TRBV7-9 and TRBJ2-5; TRBD2 agrees at 12 bases. Germline CDR1 and CDR2: SEHNR and FQNEAQ (reference sequence). The CDR3 contains 15 residues. V shed 4 bases and J 5 bases; nucleotides not matched to a gene: 5. The CDR3 DNA follows: TGTGCCAGCAGCTCACTAGCGGGAGGCGGGGAGACCCAGTACTTC. Amino acids: CASSSLAGGGETQYF. Full variable domain (rest looked up from reference TRBV7-9 and TRBJ2-5): DTGVSQNPRHKITKRGQNVTFRCDPISEHNRLYWYRQTLGQGPEFLTYFQNEAQLEKSRLLSDRFSAERPKGSFSTLEIQRTEQGDSAMYLCASSSLAGGGETQYFGPGTRLLVL.

This clone was found a few times. The chain combines TRBV18 with TRBJ2-6, with D maybe TRBD2 (6 bases). CDR1 is KGHSH, CDR2 LQKENI, per germline. The V end was cut by 3 bases, the J end by 0 bases, with 9 bases between. The CDR3 is 16 residues long. The CDR3 loop reads CASSPGLISGANVLTF. CDR3 DNA: TGTGCCAGCTCACCGGGACTGATCTCTGGGGCCAACGTCCTGACTTTC.

CDR3 sequence (DNA): TGTGCCAGCAGCCAGGAGGGGACCATACCCTACGAGCAGTACTTC. Translated: CASSQEGTIPYEQYF. This rearrangement joins TRBV6-1 to TRBJ2-7, with a tentative D call TRBD2 (6 bases). The V end lost 6 bases, the J end lost 2 bases, and 17 bases lay between the germline ends. Germline loops: CDR1 MNHNS, CDR2 SASEGT. The CDR3 has 15 amino acids.

This CDR3 is CASSQDPGTSGPHAGANVLTF. The CDR3 DNA follows: TGTGCCAGCAGCCAAGACCCCGGGACTAGCGGTCCGCATGCCGGGGCCAACGTCCTGACTTTC. This rearrangement joins TRBV4-2 to TRBJ2-6; 11 nucleotides agree with TRBD2. V was pared by 0 bases and J by 4 bases, with 14 bases of the junction left unmatched. Germline CDR1 and CDR2: LGHNA and YNFKEQ. The CDR3 has 21 residues.

This chain connects TRBV19 to TRBJ2-6, with D maybe TRBD1 (8 bases). This CDR3 spans 17 amino acids. The V end was cut by 5 bases, the J end by 0 bases, with 14 bases between. CDR1 is LNHDA, CDR2 SQIVND, per germline (reference sequence). For the CDR3, the DNA is TGTGCCAGTAGTGTGGACAGGGAGGGCTCTGGGGCCAACGTCCTGACTTTC. It is translated as CASSVDREGSGANVLTF.

This clone appeared a few times. The same CDR3 arises from other DNA sequences in this sample as well. This CDR3 is CASSPLQGKQPQHF. The CDR3, as DNA: TGTGCCAGCTCACCACTACAGGGGAAACAGCCCCAGCATTTT. V gene TRBV18 combines with J gene TRBJ1-5; TRBD1 aligns across 7 bases. The CDR3 sequence is 14 residues long. Germline values: CDR1 KGHSH, CDR2 LQKENI. V shed 1 base, J shed 7 bases, and the junction held 4 bases outside the gene matches. The full variable domain, completed using reference TRBV18 and TRBJ1-5, is NAGVMQNPRHLVRRRGQEARLRCSPMKGHSHVYWYRQLPEEGLKFMVYLQKENIIDESGMPKERFSAEFPKEGPSILRIQQVVRGDSAAYFCASSPLQGKQPQHFGDGTRLSIL.

The genes are TRBV11-2 and TRBJ1-3; unclear D gene. V dropped 1 base and J dropped 0 bases, with 13 bases sitting between them. This CDR3 is 17 amino acids long. Germline CDR1 and CDR2: SGHAT and FQNNGV. The CDR3 DNA reads as TGTGCCAGCAGCTTAGCAAGACAAGGCCCCTCTGGAAACACCATATATTTT. Its translation is CASSLARQGPSGNTIYF.

This clone was seen just once. The chain recombines TRBV9 with TRBJ1-2; 7 nucleotides align to TRBD1. The germline V gene encodes CDR1 SGDLS and CDR2 YYNGEE. The trim removed 2 bases at V and 2 bases at J, leaving 6 bases unmatched. The CDR3 spans 15 residues. CDR3 sequence reads: CASSVTGEGNYGYTF. In nucleotides, the CDR3 is TGTGCCAGCAGCGTCACAGGGGAAGGGAACTATGGCTACACCTTC. The full variable domain, in which reference TRBV9 and TRBJ1-2 provide the parts outside the CDR3, is DSGVTQTPKHLITATGQRVTLRCSPRSGDLSVYWYQQSLDQGLQFLIQYYNGEERAKGNILERFSAQQFPDLHSELNLSSLELGDSALYFCASSVTGEGNYGYTFGSGTRLTVV.

The V call is TRBV2, the J call TRBJ1-5; D ambiguous. The CDR3 length is 15 residues. The V and J ends lost 4 bases and 0 bases respectively, with 10 bases between them. Germline-derived CDR1 and CDR2 are SNHLY and FYNNEI. CDR3 protein: CASSGLADSNQPQHF. The DNA for the CDR3 is TGTGCCAGCAGTGGCCTGGCGGATAGCAATCAGCCCCAGCATTTT.

The chain couples TRBV27 to TRBJ2-5; possible D gene TRBD1, 5 bases. Trimming removed 2 bases at V and 3 bases at J, with 13 bases between. Germline CDR1 MNHEY, CDR2 SMNVEV (reference sequence). The CDR3 length is 15 residues. CDR3 loop: CASSLGAREEETQYF. In nucleotides, the CDR3 is TGTGCCAGCAGTTTAGGGGCCAGGGAAGAAGAGACCCAGTACTTC.

In this sample, this clone turned up a few times. The V and J genes are TRBV28 and TRBJ1-1; TRBD1 aligns across 8 bases. J lost 1 base, V lost 3 bases, and 4 bases had no gene match. Germline lookup yields CDR1 MDHEN and CDR2 SYDVKM. The CDR3 runs to 15 residues. CDR3 residues: CASSLLGQENTEAFF. The DNA for the CDR3 is TGTGCCAGCAGTTTGTTGGGACAGGAGAACACTGAAGCTTTCTTT. The full variable domain, its missing parts supplied by reference TRBV28 and TRBJ1-1, is DVKVTQSSRYLVKRTGEKVFLECVQDMDHENMFWYRQDPGLGLRLIYFSYDVKMKEKGDIPEGYSVSREKKERFSLILESASTNQTSMYLCASSLLGQENTEAFFGQGTRLTVV.

The J gene is TRBJ1-4, the V gene TRBV4-1, with a possible D match to TRBD1 (6 bases). This CDR3 region has 14 residues. The germline CDR1 and CDR2 sequences are MGHRA and YSYEKL. V was clipped by 2 bases and J by 5 bases, with 9 bases between them. The CDR3 protein is CASSQITGNEKLFF. For the CDR3, the DNA is TGCGCCAGCAGCCAAATAACAGGGAATGAAAAACTGTTTTTT.

This clone has more than one count but fewer than ten. The chain has TRBV27 and TRBJ1-4; TRBD1 agrees at 8 bases. The ends lost 5 bases at V and 7 bases at J; junction bases unmatched: 9. Germline V gene sequence: CDR1 MNHEY, CDR2 SMNVEV (reference sequence). CDR3 length: 15 amino acids. The CDR3, as DNA: TGTGCCAGCAGTGCACAGGGGGTTGTAGGTGAAAAACTGTTTTTT. Translated: CASSAQGVVGEKLFF.